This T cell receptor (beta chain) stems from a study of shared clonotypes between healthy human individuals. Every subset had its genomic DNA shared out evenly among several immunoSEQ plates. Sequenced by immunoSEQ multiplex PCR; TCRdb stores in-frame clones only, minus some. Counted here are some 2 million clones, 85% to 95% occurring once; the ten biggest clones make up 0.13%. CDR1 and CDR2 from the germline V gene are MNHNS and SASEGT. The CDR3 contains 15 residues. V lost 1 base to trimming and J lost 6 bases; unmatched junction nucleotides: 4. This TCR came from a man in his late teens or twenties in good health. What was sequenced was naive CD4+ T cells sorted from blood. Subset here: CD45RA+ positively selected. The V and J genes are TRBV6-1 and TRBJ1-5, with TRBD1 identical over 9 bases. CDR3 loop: CASSEVTGGTQPQHF. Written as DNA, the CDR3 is TGTGCCAGCAGTGAAGTCACAGGGGGCACTCAGCCCCAGCATTTT.